The rows below give T cell receptor beta chains drawn from one sample of a study of spatial heterogeneity in lung cancer. TCRdb ran MiXCR on the 5' RACE reads and lists one entry per CDR3 protein. The sample holds about 5,100 distinct CDR3 sequences, about 8.8% seen once. The specimen was lung tumor tissue, collected at surgery. The receptors were sampled from a female donor with early-stage non-small cell lung cancer. Both conserved end residues are part of each CDR3. A D gene is named only where the DNA matches it firmly. For some rows the clone size is stated as once, few or many, or as a class when expanded; others skip it.

j_call	d_call	v_call	clone_size	cdr3_aa	cdr3_nt
TRBJ1-1	NA	TRBV7-8	medium-sized	CASSRDRLAFF	TGTGCCAGCAGCCGTGACAGATTGGCTTTCTTT
TRBJ2-3	TRBD2	TRBV20-1	many	CSARDPTSGDADTQYF	TGCAGTGCTAGAGACCCGACTAGCGGGGATGCAGATACGCAGTATTTT
TRBJ2-1	TRBD2	TRBV9	medium-sized	CASSVAGTSDEQFF	TGTGCCAGCAGCGTCGCCGGGACTAGCGATGAGCAGTTCTTC
TRBJ2-5	NA	TRBV15	NA	CATSPNGQYQETQYF	TGTGCCACCAGCCCGAACGGACAGTACCAAGAGACCCAGTACTTC
TRBJ2-1	TRBD2	TRBV3-1	medium-sized	CASSPGLAGYEQFF	TGTGCCAGCAGCCCTGGACTAGCGGGATATGAGCAGTTCTTC
TRBJ1-2	NA	TRBV29-1	medium-sized	CSVYRVGTGDYGYTF	TGCAGCGTGTACAGGGTCGGAACGGGGGACTATGGCTACACCTTC
TRBJ2-1	TRBD2	TRBV7-2	few	CASSLASGGVGIF	TGTGCCAGCAGCTTAGCCAGCGGGGGGGTTGGGATCTTC
TRBJ1-2	NA	TRBV29-1	NA	CSVEEMGGYGYTF	TGCAGCGTTGAAGAAATGGGGGGCTATGGCTACACCTTC
TRBJ1-1	NA	TRBV18	medium-sized	CASSPPRVVNTEAFF	TGTGCCAGCTCACCACCCAGGGTGGTGAACACTGAAGCTTTCTTT
TRBJ1-1	TRBD1	TRBV4-2	many	CASRTGTNTEAFF	TGTGCCAGCAGGACAGGGACGAACACTGAAGCTTTCTTT
TRBJ2-1	NA	TRBV5-1	many	CASTFTRIYNNEQFF	TGCGCCAGCACCTTCACCCGGATTTATAACAATGAGCAGTTCTTC
TRBJ2-1	NA	TRBV7-2	few	CASSLTEVHNEQFF	TGTGCCAGCAGCTTGACGGAGGTCCACAATGAGCAGTTCTTC
TRBJ2-1	TRBD2	TRBV4-3	NA	CASSRWSGRAADEQFF	TGCGCCAGCAGCAGGTGGAGCGGGAGGGCCGCGGATGAGCAGTTCTTC
TRBJ2-1	TRBD2	TRBV12-3/TRBV12-4	NA	CASSLWSSGPHEQFF	TGTGCCAGCAGCCTTTGGTCTAGCGGGCCCCATGAGCAGTTCTTC
TRBJ1-6	NA	TRBV3-1	many	CASSPSQTGIPLHF	TGTGCCAGCAGCCCGAGCCAAACTGGGATTCCCCTCCACTTT
TRBJ2-7	TRBD1	TRBV7-8	many	CASSPVGQGALEQYF	TGTGCCAGTTCCCCGGTGGGACAGGGGGCCCTCGAGCAGTACTTC
TRBJ2-3	TRBD2	TRBV10-3	large	CAISEDLAGSPTDTQYF	TGTGCCATCAGTGAGGATCTAGCGGGTTCCCCCACAGATACGCAGTATTTT
TRBJ1-2	NA	TRBV7-6	medium-sized	CASSLAQGMDGYTF	TGTGCCAGCAGCTTAGCGCAGGGGATGGATGGCTACACCTTC
TRBJ2-1	NA	TRBV7-2	medium-sized	CASSHPTGGPHNEQFF	TGTGCCAGCAGCCACCCAACCGGGGGGCCACACAATGAGCAGTTCTTC
TRBJ2-6	TRBD1	TRBV23-1	many	CASSQSRRGPSSGANVLTF	TGCGCCAGCAGTCAATCCCGCAGGGGGCCCAGCTCTGGGGCCAACGTCCTGACTTTC
TRBJ1-2	NA	TRBV5-4	medium-sized	CASSSQDRHYGYTF	TGTGCCAGCAGCTCTCAGGACCGTCACTATGGCTACACCTTC
TRBJ2-4	NA	TRBV24-1	NA	CATSTGKGDKNIQYF	TGTGCCACCAGTACAGGGAAGGGAGATAAAAACATTCAGTACTTC
TRBJ2-2	TRBD2	TRBV7-9	medium-sized	CASSLDGLASAGELFF	TGTGCCAGCAGCTTAGATGGACTAGCAAGCGCCGGGGAGCTGTTTTTT
TRBJ2-1	TRBD1	TRBV28	many	CASSNQPKTGGNEQFF	TGTGCCAGCAGTAACCAACCTAAGACAGGGGGCAATGAGCAGTTCTTC
TRBJ2-2	NA	TRBV7-9	many	CAGDGELFF	TGTGCCGGGGACGGGGAGCTGTTTTTT
TRBJ1-6	NA	TRBV10-3	NA	CAISEQQLGSTLHF	TGTGCCATCAGTGAGCAACAGCTGGGGTCCACCCTCCACTTT
TRBJ2-3	NA	TRBV19	few	CASRLGGAQDTQYF	TGTGCCAGCAGGCTGGGGGGCGCACAAGATACGCAGTATTTT
TRBJ2-1	TRBD2	TRBV5-1	many	CASSLAASGSVAYNEQFF	TGCGCCAGCAGCTTGGCGGCTAGCGGGAGTGTCGCCTACAATGAGCAGTTCTTC
TRBJ1-2	TRBD1	TRBV28	medium-sized	CASSLHPVGGAYGYTF	TGTGCCAGCAGTCTACACCCCGTAGGGGGCGCGTATGGCTACACCTTC
TRBJ2-5	NA	TRBV20-1	many	CSATRQVEETQYF	TGCAGTGCTACCCGGCAGGTAGAAGAGACCCAGTACTTC
TRBJ2-7	TRBD2	TRBV28	medium-sized	CASTGRYSYEQYF	TGTGCCAGCACCGGGAGGTACTCCTACGAGCAGTACTTC
TRBJ2-1	NA	TRBV5-5	many	CASSLDGVYEQFF	TGTGCCAGCAGCTTGGACGGTGTGTATGAGCAGTTCTTC
TRBJ1-5	NA	TRBV20-1	many	CSASEGSHQPQHF	TGCAGTGCTAGTGAGGGAAGTCATCAGCCCCAGCATTTT
TRBJ2-1	TRBD1	TRBV6-6	many	CASSYFGTGGGRRYNEQFF	TGTGCCAGCAGTTACTTTGGGACAGGGGGTGGGCGACGGTACAATGAGCAGTTCTTC
TRBJ2-7	TRBD1	TRBV6-2/TRBV6-3	medium-sized	CASTDRIYEQYF	TGTGCCAGCACGGACAGGATCTACGAGCAGTACTTC
TRBJ2-5	NA	TRBV7-8	NA	CASSSTARGETQYF	TGTGCCAGCAGCTCGACAGCAAGGGGGGAGACCCAGTACTTC
TRBJ2-5	TRBD2	TRBV2	many	CASSEAGGIAGQETQYF	TGTGCCAGCAGTGAAGCGGGGGGAATAGCGGGGCAAGAGACCCAGTACTTC
TRBJ2-5	TRBD2	TRBV20-1	few	CSASASGLETQYF	TGCAGTGCTAGTGCTAGCGGGTTGGAGACCCAGTACTTC
TRBJ2-1	NA	TRBV12-3/TRBV12-4	many	CASSLPTGLEQFF	TGTGCCAGCAGTCTACCTACAGGGTTGGAGCAGTTCTTC
TRBJ2-1	NA	TRBV27	few	CASSRLGPLNEQFF	TGTGCCAGCAGTCGGCTGGGACCCCTGAATGAGCAGTTCTTC
TRBJ2-1	TRBD2	TRBV28	many	CASRTRTSDNNEQFF	TGTGCCAGCCGGACCAGGACTAGCGACAACAATGAGCAGTTCTTC
TRBJ2-6	TRBD1	TRBV12-3/TRBV12-4	medium-sized	CASSAGTGYAGANVLTF	TGTGCCAGCAGTGCCGGGACAGGGTATGCTGGGGCCAACGTCCTGACTTTC
TRBJ1-5	NA	TRBV2	many	CASSESEKPQHF	TGTGCCAGCAGTGAAAGTGAGAAACCCCAGCATTTT
TRBJ1-1	TRBD1	TRBV11-2	NA	CASSLGTGSEAFF	TGTGCCAGCAGCTTGGGGACAGGGTCTGAAGCTTTCTTT
TRBJ2-3	TRBD2	TRBV7-9	medium-sized	CASRRLAGGTDTQYF	TGTGCCAGCAGGAGACTAGCGGGAGGAACAGATACGCAGTATTTT
TRBJ2-5	NA	TRBV18	few	CASSPLGETQYF	TGTGCCAGCTCACCACTTGGGGAGACCCAGTACTTC
TRBJ1-1	TRBD1	TRBV20-1	medium-sized	CSAREQGMGTEAFF	TGCAGTGCTAGAGAACAGGGGATGGGCACTGAAGCTTTCTTT
TRBJ2-1	NA	TRBV3-1	once	CASSPRLGTYNEQFF	TGTGCCAGCAGCCCTAGACTGGGAACCTACAATGAGCAGTTCTTC
TRBJ2-2	NA	TRBV9	medium-sized	CASSVAGTSTGELFF	TGTGCCAGCAGCGTAGCGGGGACAAGCACCGGGGAGCTGTTTTTT
TRBJ1-1	NA	TRBV21-1	medium-sized	CASNPKAITEAFF	TGTGCCAGCAACCCAAAGGCTATTACTGAAGCTTTCTTT
TRBJ2-2	TRBD2	TRBV7-2	large	CASSTGLAGGSNTGELFF	TGTGCCAGCAGCACAGGACTAGCGGGAGGTTCGAACACCGGGGAGCTGTTTTTT